Described below is a single T cell receptor (beta chain) sequence and its context. These data are taken from a study of blood T cell repertoires in COVID-19. Study in general: Acute-phase and convalescent COVID-19 samples originated in the United States, Italy and Spain. Sources were T cells, B-cell-depleted T cells, or PBMCs; the material itself was cDNA or gDNA.

Per the original methods: Scientists estimated how many nucleated cells there were by amplifying reference gene primers. TCRdb's copy holds only in-frame clones and misses some; the assay was immunoSEQ multiplex PCR. The V and J calls and clone size are taken from that table; D and trimming were inferred from the DNA. The sample yields some 110,000 clones, 60% to 85% seen once. CDR1 is LNHDA and CDR2 is SQIVND in the germline V gene (reference sequence). J gave up 5 bases and V 3 bases, and 6 bases lay outside the gene matches. CDR3 size: 14 residues. This sequence originates from a man in his sixties or seventies with acute or convalescent COVID-19. Material for sequencing was peripheral blood. The chain uses TRBV19 and TRBJ1-1, with 7 bases aligning to TRBD1. The DNA for the CDR3 is TGTGCCAGTAGTATCGAGGGGGCGAGGACTGAAGCTTTCTTT. It yields the protein CASSIEGARTEAFF.